This TCR beta chain was observed in a study of graft-versus-host responses after intestinal transplantation. Libraries were prepared by immunoSEQ multiplex PCR; TCRdb keeps only in-frame clonotypes and omits some of them. The sample contains about 2,500 clones, 93% of which appear only once. Note on this clone: The target antigen is unknown.

Germline V gene data show CDR1 as MNHEY and CDR2 as SMNVEV (reference sequence). Deletions cut 1 base from V and 0 bases from J, with 7 bases between. The CDR3 runs 14 residues. Overall study findings and caveats: Recipient marrow contained GvH clones, some of which appeared first in ileum or blood.

This receptor was identified in a human patient who received an intestinal transplant, so some T cells may come from the graft donor. Material: PBMCs, obtained about 20 days after intestinal transplant. The J gene is TRBJ2-7, the V gene TRBV27; D is undetermined. CDR3 in DNA: TGTGCCAGCAGTTTATGGGCAGCCTCCTACGAGCAGTACTTC. Protein sequence: CASSLWAASYEQYF.